Listed below are T cell receptor beta chains from one sample, sequenced in a study of T cells after posttransplantation cyclophosphamide. The protocol was immunoSEQ multiplex PCR, while the TCRdb copy is restricted to in-frame clones and leaves out a portion. This sample has 15,000 to 20,000 clones; around 86% occur once, and the top ten carry 3.5%. This sample comprised PBMCs, obtained after an allogeneic stem cell transplant with a calcineurin inhibitor and methotrexate. These receptors were obtained from a male patient aged 50 to 59 who received an allogeneic stem cell transplant from an unrelated donor, was CMV-positive, and had chronic GVHD only. Some T cells may be the graft donor's. Each CDR3 is given with its conserved first and last residue. The D gene is left open where the match is weak. For some rows the clone size is stated as once, few or many, or as a class when expanded; others skip it.

DNA,CDR3,J,size,V,D
TGTGCCAGCAGCAGCGGGAGCGGAAACATTCAGTACTTC,CASSSGSGNIQYF,TRBJ2-4,-,TRBV11-2,TRBD2
TGTGCCAGCACCAGGACAGGGATGAACACTGAAGCTTTCTTT,CASTRTGMNTEAFF,TRBJ1-1,-,TRBV9,TRBD1
TGTGCCAGCAGTTTCTTCCAGGGTTATGAAAAACTGTTTTTT,CASSFFQGYEKLFF,TRBJ1-4,-,TRBV27,-
TGCAGCGTTGAAGGTGTATCCTACGAGCAGTACTTC,CSVEGVSYEQYF,TRBJ2-7,-,TRBV29-1,-
TGTGCCAGCAGTGATTCGTCTTCGGGGGACAATGAGCAGTTCTTC,CASSDSSSGDNEQFF,TRBJ2-1,-,TRBV25-1,-
TGCGCCAGCAGCTCCCGGGACAGGGGGCCCTACGAGCAGTACTTC,CASSSRDRGPYEQYF,TRBJ2-7,-,TRBV5-1,TRBD1
TGTGCCAGCTCACCACCGGGGGGCGGGAGGTCCTACAATGAGCAGTTCTTC,CASSPPGGGRSYNEQFF,TRBJ2-1,few,TRBV18,TRBD2
TGCAGCGTTTCCGAGGGTGAAAAACTGTTTTTT,CSVSEGEKLFF,TRBJ1-4,-,TRBV29-1,-
TGTGCCAGCAGCAAAGGCAAGGGACTAGCGGAAGAGACCCAGTACTTC,CASSKGKGLAEETQYF,TRBJ2-5,-,TRBV21-1,-
TGTGCCAGTAGTATACGACAGGGCGAGGCCTATGGCTACACCTTC,CASSIRQGEAYGYTF,TRBJ1-2,-,TRBV19,TRBD1
TGCAGCGTTGACAGGGGGAACGAGGTAAATGGCTACACCTTC,CSVDRGNEVNGYTF,TRBJ1-2,-,TRBV29-1,TRBD1
TGTGCCAGCAGCTTGGGGGGGGGCGCCGCCTACGAGCAGTACTTC,CASSLGGGAAYEQYF,TRBJ2-7,-,TRBV5-5,-
TGCGCCAGCAGCGGCGACAGCTACAATGAGCAGTTCTTC,CASSGDSYNEQFF,TRBJ2-1,-,TRBV5-1,-
TGTGCCAGCAGCTATCGCGAGGGGGGGGGTGACGAGCAGTTCTTC,CASSYREGGGDEQFF,TRBJ2-1,-,TRBV9,-
TGTGCCAGCAACGACAGGGGGGGCGCACGCAATGAGCAGTTCTTC,CASNDRGGARNEQFF,TRBJ2-1,-,TRBV27,TRBD1
TGTGCCAGCAGTTATTTGGCGGGAGTTGGCCCAGATACGCAGTATTTT,CASSYLAGVGPDTQYF,TRBJ2-3,-,TRBV6-5,TRBD2
TGTGCCAGCAGCCCGGACAGACCCAGGAACACCGGGGAGCTGTTTTTT,CASSPDRPRNTGELFF,TRBJ2-2,-,TRBV9,-
TGTGCCAGCAGCTTGACACCCTTTGGGACCCAGTACTTC,CASSLTPFGTQYF,TRBJ2-5,-,TRBV7-9,-
TGTGCCAGCAGCTTGGGGGACAGCTACGAGCAGTACTTC,CASSLGDSYEQYF,TRBJ2-7,-,TRBV7-6,TRBD1
TGTGCCAGCAGTTTTCCGTCGCGGGAGGGAATTGAGACCCAGTACTTC,CASSFPSREGIETQYF,TRBJ2-5,-,TRBV28,TRBD2
TGTGCCAGCAGCTTTTATGGGACAGGGATCTCCTACGAGCAGTACTTC,CASSFYGTGISYEQYF,TRBJ2-7,-,TRBV5-8,TRBD1
TGCGCCAGCAGCCCCGGTAATAGCGGGGGGGCTTCCTACGAGCAGTACTTC,CASSPGNSGGASYEQYF,TRBJ2-7,few,TRBV5-1,TRBD2
TGTGCCAGCAGTTACCTTAGCGGGAGGTACAATGAGCAGTTCTTC,CASSYLSGRYNEQFF,TRBJ2-1,few,TRBV6-5,TRBD2
TGTGCCAGCAGCTTCCTGGAGAAGACCCAGTACTTC,CASSFLEKTQYF,TRBJ2-5,-,TRBV5-6,-
TGTGCCAGCAGTTACAGTGGGACAGGGGGAAATGAAAAACTGTTTTTT,CASSYSGTGGNEKLFF,TRBJ1-4,-,TRBV6-6,TRBD1
TGCGCCAGCTCAGGGGAGGGGATGATCTATGGCTACACCTTC,CASSGEGMIYGYTF,TRBJ1-2,-,TRBV5-1,-
TGTGCCAGCTCACCACGAGTCAACGTGAATTCACCCCTCCACTTT,CASSPRVNVNSPLHF,TRBJ1-6,-,TRBV18,-
TGTGCCAGCAGCTATCAGACTCCAGACTCTGGAAACACCATATATTTT,CASSYQTPDSGNTIYF,TRBJ1-3,-,TRBV16,-
TGTGCCAGCAGAGCCGAGAATCCCTACAATGAGCAGTTCTTC,CASRAENPYNEQFF,TRBJ2-1,-,TRBV27,-
TGCGCCAGCAGTTACGAGAGAGGGTTGGACACAGATACGCAGTATTTT,CASSYERGLDTDTQYF,TRBJ2-3,once,TRBV5-1,-
TGTGCCAGCAAAGGTCGGGACAGGGACTACGAGCAGTACTTC,CASKGRDRDYEQYF,TRBJ2-7,-,TRBV5-6,TRBD1
TGTGCCAGCAGTTTAGGGCTAGCGGGAGTGGGCTACAATGAGCAGTTCTTC,CASSLGLAGVGYNEQFF,TRBJ2-1,-,TRBV27,TRBD2
TGTGCCAGTAGTATATATGCGGGGTTTAACACTGAAGCTTTCTTT,CASSIYAGFNTEAFF,TRBJ1-1,-,TRBV19,-
TGTGCCAGCAGCTTAGGGAGGCCGCCTGAGTCATCATTC,CASSLGRPPESSF,TRBJ1-2,-,TRBV7-9,-
TGCAGCGTTGAAGATAGTCTGAAGTGCGAGACCCAGTACTTC,CSVEDSLKCETQYF,TRBJ2-5,-,TRBV29-1,-
TGCGCCAGCAGCCAAGTTCACAGGGACCGTAAGAATGAGCAGTTCTTC,CASSQVHRDRKNEQFF,TRBJ2-1,once,TRBV4-1,-
TGTGCCATCAGGGACAGTGTTAACACTGAAGCTTTCTTT,CAIRDSVNTEAFF,TRBJ1-1,-,TRBV10-3,-
TGTGCCAGTAGTGCGACTAGCGGGGGAACAGATACGCAGTATTTT,CASSATSGGTDTQYF,TRBJ2-3,few,TRBV19,TRBD2
TGTGCCAGTAATCCGGGACAGGCTCATGGCTACACCTTC,CASNPGQAHGYTF,TRBJ1-2,-,TRBV19,TRBD1
TGTGCCAGCAGACGGACAGGGTCAAACTATGGCTACACCTTC,CASRRTGSNYGYTF,TRBJ1-2,-,TRBV6-5,TRBD1
TGCGCCAGTCAGCTAGCGTCTCGCACAGATACGCAGTATTTT,CASQLASRTDTQYF,TRBJ2-3,-,TRBV5-1,-
TGCGCCAGCAGCTCCCCCGGAGGCGGGAGGTATGGTTACAATGAGCAGTTCTTC,CASSSPGGGRYGYNEQFF,TRBJ2-1,-,TRBV4-1,TRBD2
TGCGCCAGCAGCTTGGGCAGGCCCTCCTACGAGCAGTACTTC,CASSLGRPSYEQYF,TRBJ2-7,-,TRBV5-1,-
TGCGCCAGCAGCTTGGGACAGGGGATAATCTACGAGCAGTACTTC,CASSLGQGIIYEQYF,TRBJ2-7,few,TRBV5-1,TRBD1
TGTGCCAGCAGTTACCCCCAGGGCACTGAAGCTTTCTTT,CASSYPQGTEAFF,TRBJ1-1,-,TRBV6-6,-
TGTGCCAGTAGTGCGGGGACAGGGGGCGTTGAAAAACTGTTTTTT,CASSAGTGGVEKLFF,TRBJ1-4,few,TRBV19,TRBD1
TGTGCCAGCCACTCTAGCACAGATACGCAGTATTTT,CASHSSTDTQYF,TRBJ2-3,-,TRBV10-3,-
TGTGCCAGCAGTGCGAGACAGGGGGCTGTAGATAACACTGAAGCTTTCTTT,CASSARQGAVDNTEAFF,TRBJ1-1,-,TRBV28,TRBD1
TGCGCCAGCAGTGTTTTGACAGGGGGCGAGCAGTACTTC,CASSVLTGGEQYF,TRBJ2-7,once,TRBV10-2,TRBD1